The rows below give T cell receptor beta chains drawn from one sample of a study of beta chain features in type 1 diabetes. Sequenced by immunoSEQ multiplex PCR; TCRdb stores in-frame clones only, minus some. Seen here are approximately 140,000 clones, less than 8.5% observed once, and the top ten hold 1.4%. Sequencing input: central memory CD4+ T cells from blood. The receptors come from a woman aged 25-40 years in good health. The CDR3 runs from the conserved cysteine through the conserved F or W. The D gene is left open where the match is weak. Clone size appears in some rows only: once, few, many, or a class for an expanded clone.

clone size,V gene,D gene,J gene,CDR3 protein,CDR3 DNA
few,TRBV5-1,TRBD1,TRBJ2-4,CASSLTGGSDIQYF,TGCGCCAGCAGCTTGACAGGGGGGTCGGACATTCAGTACTTC
.,TRBV27,.,TRBJ2-1,CASSLSPAASSYNEQFF,TGTGCCAGCAGTTTATCCCCCGCGGCCTCCTCCTACAATGAGCAGTTCTTC
.,TRBV27,TRBD1,TRBJ1-4,CASSSIGGTGAEKLFF,TGTGCCAGCAGTTCGATAGGGGGGACAGGGGCCGAAAAACTGTTTTTT
.,TRBV7-9,TRBD2,TRBJ2-3,CASSLVRGGRAQDTQYF,TGTGCCAGCAGCTTAGTTCGAGGCGGGAGGGCACAAGATACGCAGTATTTT
few,TRBV6-5,.,TRBJ2-3,CAISSTDTQYF,TGTGCCATCTCTAGCACAGATACGCAGTATTTT
.,TRBV25-1,TRBD1,TRBJ1-1,CASSETGTGGVAFF,TGTGCCAGCAGTGAAACCGGGACAGGGGGCGTCGCTTTCTTT
.,TRBV6-5,TRBD2,TRBJ2-4,CASSYHSGREKNIQYF,TGTGCCAGCAGTTATCATAGCGGGAGGGAGAAAAACATTCAGTACTTC
many,TRBV9,TRBD2,TRBJ2-1,CASSVLADSYNEQFF,TGTGCCAGCAGCGTGCTAGCGGACTCCTACAATGAGCAGTTCTTC
.,TRBV7-9,TRBD2,TRBJ2-1,CASSLVGTGGGGNEQFF,TGTGCCAGCAGCTTAGTAGGGACGGGAGGTGGTGGCAATGAGCAGTTCTTC
many,TRBV25-1,TRBD1,TRBJ2-6,CASTTGTGANVLTF,TGTGCCAGCACGACAGGGACAGGGGCCAACGTCCTGACTTTC
.,TRBV6-6,TRBD1,TRBJ2-3,CASSYSGQGKTQYF,TGTGCCAGCAGTTACTCGGGACAGGGCAAAACGCAGTATTTT
few,TRBV11-2,.,TRBJ1-5,CASSLVGSNQPQHF,TGTGCCAGCAGCTTAGTCGGTAGCAATCAGCCCCAGCATTTT
.,TRBV7-2,TRBD1,TRBJ1-5,CASSLGQAHQPQHF,TGTGCCAGCAGCCTGGGACAGGCCCATCAGCCCCAGCATTTT
few,TRBV10-3,TRBD1,TRBJ2-7,CAISETAGGNGEQYF,TGTGCCATCAGTGAAACGGCAGGGGGCAACGGCGAGCAGTACTTC
.,TRBV20-1,.,TRBJ1-2,CSAPDWYGYTF,TGCAGTGCGCCCGACTGGTATGGCTACACCTTC
few,TRBV7-9,TRBD2,TRBJ2-1,CARGSGSGAYNEQFF,TGTGCCAGGGGAAGCGGGAGTGGGGCCTACAATGAGCAGTTCTTC
.,TRBV27,TRBD2,TRBJ2-7,CASSPPPSGGSYEQYF,TGTGCCAGCAGTCCCCCTCCTAGCGGGGGCTCCTACGAGCAGTACTTC
.,TRBV5-1,.,TRBJ1-2,CASSLHPTANYGYTF,TGCGCCAGCAGCTTACACCCGACAGCTAACTATGGCTACACCTTC
few,TRBV2,TRBD1,TRBJ1-1,CASRGQGWSEAFF,TGTGCCAGCAGGGGACAGGGCTGGTCTGAAGCTTTCTTT
.,TRBV6-5,TRBD1,TRBJ1-2,CASRGDRAANYGYTF,TGTGCCAGCAGGGGTGACAGGGCAGCTAACTATGGCTACACCTTC
.,TRBV28,.,TRBJ2-6,CASLSVSGANVLTF,TGTGCCAGCCTTAGCGTATCTGGGGCCAACGTCCTGACTTTC
few,TRBV7-7,TRBD2,TRBJ2-2,CASSASGTGELFF,TGTGCTAGCAGCGCTAGCGGGACCGGGGAGCTGTTTTTT
.,TRBV6-6,TRBD2,TRBJ2-5,CASRTGLAGYGETQYF,TGTGCCAGCAGAACGGGACTAGCGGGATACGGAGAGACCCAGTACTTC
few,TRBV4-3,TRBD2,TRBJ2-3,CASSQDGTTSGRITTMDTQYF,TGCGCCAGCAGCCAAGATGGGACGACTAGCGGGAGAATCACAACGATGGATACGCAGTATTTT
few,TRBV6-5,.,TRBJ1-5,CASSLDQGSQPQHF,TGTGCCAGCAGTTTAGATCAGGGTAGTCAGCCCCAGCATTTT
.,TRBV28,TRBD2,TRBJ2-7,CASTPGGSGYEQYF,TGTGCCAGCACCCCCGGCGGGAGTGGGTACGAGCAGTACTTC
.,TRBV4-3,TRBD2,TRBJ2-5,CASSQDSGTPGLAGGVRETQYF,TGCGCCAGCAGCCAAGATTCGGGGACGCCGGGACTAGCGGGAGGGGTGAGGGAGACCCAGTACTTC
many,TRBV28,TRBD1,TRBJ2-1,CATLSSGTGKLEQFF,TGTGCGACGCTCAGTTCCGGGACAGGAAAATTGGAGCAGTTCTTC
few,TRBV11-2,.,TRBJ2-5,CASSLGAVGWGGGQETQYF,TGTGCCAGCAGCTTAGGGGCAGTGGGATGGGGAGGAGGCCAAGAGACCCAGTACTTC
few,TRBV18,.,TRBJ2-1,CASSLSRDSGSGEQFF,TGTGCCAGCTCACTCTCCCGGGACTCGGGGAGTGGTGAGCAGTTCTTC
.,TRBV19,.,TRBJ1-1,CASSTRGGPNTEAFF,TGTGCCAGTAGTACCCGAGGGGGTCCGAACACTGAAGCTTTCTTT
.,TRBV30,.,TRBJ2-7,CAWSSTGYEQYF,TGTGCCTGGAGCTCCACGGGGTACGAGCAGTACTTC
few,TRBV28,.,TRBJ1-5,CATHRERQPQHF,TGTGCCACGCACAGGGAAAGGCAGCCCCAGCATTTT
.,TRBV9,.,TRBJ2-2,CASSPFLTGTGELFF,TGTGCCAGCAGCCCCTTTTTGACTGGAACCGGGGAGCTGTTTTTT
.,TRBV19,.,TRBJ2-4,CASSMGGFIGNIQYF,TGTGCCAGTAGTATGGGGGGATTCATCGGGAACATTCAGTACTTC
few,TRBV7-3,.,TRBJ2-1,CASSFLGGRGEQFF,TGTGCCAGCAGCTTCCTAGGGGGTAGGGGTGAGCAGTTCTTC
few,TRBV11-2,TRBD2,TRBJ2-3,CASSGVAGARTDTQYF,TGTGCCAGCAGCGGCGTAGCGGGAGCGAGGACAGATACGCAGTATTTT
few,TRBV7-8,TRBD2,TRBJ2-6,CASSLAVAGPSGANVLTF,TGTGCCAGCAGCTTAGCGGTAGCGGGGCCATCTGGGGCCAACGTCCTGACTTTC
few,TRBV2,.,TRBJ2-1,CASSEGTYNEQFF,TGTGCCAGCAGTGAGGGGACATACAATGAGCAGTTCTTC
few,TRBV30,TRBD1,TRBJ1-2,CAWSNIGQGGGGYTF,TGTGCCTGGAGTAACATAGGACAGGGTGGGGGCGGCTACACCTTC
few,TRBV4-3,.,TRBJ2-7,CASSQDASSGGEQYF,TGCGCCAGCAGCCAAGACGCTAGCTCAGGCGGCGAGCAGTACTTC
few,TRBV5-1,.,TRBJ2-1,CASSLATDSWSKGNEQFF,TGCGCCAGCAGCTTGGCGACGGACAGTTGGTCCAAGGGTAATGAGCAGTTCTTC
.,TRBV18,.,TRBJ2-7,CASSRDSRYEQYF,TGTGCCAGCTCACGGGACTCGAGGTACGAGCAGTACTTC
few,TRBV1,.,TRBJ1-5,CTSSQARTGGTQPQHF,TGCACCAGCAGCCAAGCGAGGACAGGGGGTACTCAGCCCCAGCATTTT
.,TRBV7-6,TRBD1,TRBJ1-3,CASSLDRGPGNTIYF,TGTGCCAGCAGCTTAGACAGGGGGCCAGGAAACACCATATATTTT
few,TRBV18,TRBD1,TRBJ2-6,CASSETTGMLSSGANVLTF,TGTGCCAGCTCAGAGACGACAGGGATGCTCAGCTCTGGGGCCAACGTCCTGACTTTC
.,TRBV5-4,.,TRBJ2-3,CASSQDRKTYQEDTQYF,TGTGCCAGCAGCCAAGATAGGAAGACTTACCAAGAAGATACGCAGTATTTT